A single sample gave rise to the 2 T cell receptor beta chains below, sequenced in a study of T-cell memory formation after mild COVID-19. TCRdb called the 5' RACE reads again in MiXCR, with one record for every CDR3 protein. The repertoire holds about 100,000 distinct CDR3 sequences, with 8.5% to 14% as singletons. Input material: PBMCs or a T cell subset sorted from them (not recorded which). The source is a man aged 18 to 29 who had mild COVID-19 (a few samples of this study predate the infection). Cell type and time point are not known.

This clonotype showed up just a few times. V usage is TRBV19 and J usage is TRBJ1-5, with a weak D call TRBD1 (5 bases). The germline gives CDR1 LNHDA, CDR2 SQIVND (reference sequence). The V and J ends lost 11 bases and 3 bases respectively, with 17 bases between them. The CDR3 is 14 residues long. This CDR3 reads CASSPRQNNQPQHF. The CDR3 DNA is TGTGCCTCATCCCCGCGACAGAACAATCAGCCCCAGCATTTT.

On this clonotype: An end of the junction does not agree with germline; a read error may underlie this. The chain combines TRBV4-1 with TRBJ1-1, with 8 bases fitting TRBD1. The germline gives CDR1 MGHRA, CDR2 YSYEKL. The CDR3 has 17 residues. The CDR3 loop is CANSQPTPPGGNTEAFF. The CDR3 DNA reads TGCGCCAACAGCCAACCTACCCCCCCAGGGGGCAACACTGAAGCTTTCTTT.